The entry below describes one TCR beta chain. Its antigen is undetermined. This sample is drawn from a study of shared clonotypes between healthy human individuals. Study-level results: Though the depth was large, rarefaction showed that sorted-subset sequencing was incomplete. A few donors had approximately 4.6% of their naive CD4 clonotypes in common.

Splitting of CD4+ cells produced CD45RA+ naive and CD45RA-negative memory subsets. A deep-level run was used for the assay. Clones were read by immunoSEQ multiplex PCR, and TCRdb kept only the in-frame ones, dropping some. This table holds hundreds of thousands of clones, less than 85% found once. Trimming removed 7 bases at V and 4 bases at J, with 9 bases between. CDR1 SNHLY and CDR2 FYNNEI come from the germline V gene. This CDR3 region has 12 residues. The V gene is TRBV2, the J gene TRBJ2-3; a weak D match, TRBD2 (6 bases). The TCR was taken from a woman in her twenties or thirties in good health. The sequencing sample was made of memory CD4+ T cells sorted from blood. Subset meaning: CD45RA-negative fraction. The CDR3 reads CASNWDSDTQYF. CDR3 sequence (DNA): TGTGCCAGCAACTGGGACTCAGATACGCAGTATTTT.